A single sample is the source of the 14 T cell receptor beta chains below, sequenced in a study of blood T cell repertoires in COVID-19. The data were produced by immunoSEQ multiplex PCR, yet TCRdb's version contains in-frame clones alone and is incomplete. The table includes 130,000 to 150,000 clones, around nine tenths detected once. Input material: peripheral blood. The receptors shown here come from a human donor in a cohort sampled during active COVID-19.

The V call is TRBV11-1, the J call TRBJ2-1; weak D call: TRBD2 (5 bases). Germline CDR1 and CDR2: SGHAT and FQDESV (reference sequence). Trimming removed 2 bases at V and 3 bases at J, with 8 bases between. The CDR3 totals 14 residues. CDR3: CASSLQRSYNEQFF. CDR3 DNA sequence: TGTGCCAGCAGCTTACAGCGGAGCTACAATGAGCAGTTCTTC.

The chain recombines TRBV6-6 with TRBJ2-1; 9 positions match TRBD1. The CDR3 loop spans 15 amino acids. Germline V lookup: CDR1 MNHNY, CDR2 SVGAGI (reference sequence). Unmatched junction bases numbered 5, after V lost 4 bases and J lost 4 bases. CDR3 bases: TGTGCCAGCAGTTCAAAGGGACAGGGATACAATGAGCAGTTCTTC. Translating gives CASSSKGQGYNEQFF.

This chain links TRBV9 with TRBJ1-1, with 10 nucleotides matching TRBD1. The germline gives CDR1 SGDLS, CDR2 YYNGEE. The CDR3 length is 17 residues. The trim removed 0 bases at V and 1 base at J, leaving 6 bases unmatched. CDR3: CASSVVPRQGANTEAFF. The CDR3 bases are TGTGCCAGCAGCGTAGTCCCAAGACAGGGGGCGAACACTGAAGCTTTCTTT.

The chain joins TRBV2 to TRBJ2-1; 7 bases agree with TRBD2. Germline CDR1 reads SNHLY; CDR2 reads FYNNEI. V shed 6 bases and J 1 base; nucleotides not matched to a gene: 6. CDR3 size: 15 residues. The CDR3 DNA is TGTGCCAGCAGCGTAGCGGGCCCATCCTACAATGAGCAGTTCTTC. It yields the protein CASSVAGPSYNEQFF.

The V call is TRBV11-3, the J call TRBJ2-1; D ambiguous. The V and J ends lost 0 bases and 9 bases respectively, with 18 bases between them. The CDR3 sequence is 16 residues long. CDR1 is SGHNT and CDR2 is YENEEA in the germline V gene. CDR3 in DNA: TGTGCCAGCAGCTTAGATTCCCCGTCCGTTAGCAGTGAGCAGTTCTTC. Protein: CASSLDSPSVSSEQFF.

The rearrangement uses TRBV6-5 and TRBJ1-2; possible D gene TRBD1, 6 bases. The CDR3 has 11 residues. CDR1 MNHEY and CDR2 SVGAGI come from the germline V gene. Trimming stripped 6 bases from V and 8 bases from J, with 10 bases between. The CDR3 sequence: CASRGQGGYTF. CDR3 DNA: TGTGCCAGCAGGGGGCAGGGGGGCTACACCTTC.

The chain couples TRBV25-1 to TRBJ2-3; no firm D call. This CDR3 comprises 13 residues. Trimming left V 5 bases short and J 0 bases short, with 6 bases between. The germline CDR1 and CDR2 sequences are MGHDK and SYGVNS. CDR3 protein: CASSPFSTDTQYF. The CDR3 DNA follows: TGTGCCAGCAGTCCTTTTAGCACAGATACGCAGTATTTT.

V is TRBV6-2 or TRBV6-3 and J is TRBJ2-3, with TRBD1 identical over 9 bases. CDR3 length equals 18 residues. CDR1 MNHEY and CDR2 SVGEGT come from the germline V gene. J was trimmed by 3 bases and V by 0 bases; bases with no gene match: 10. The CDR3 sequence is CASSYSFGDRVRTDTQYF. CDR3 coding DNA: TGTGCCAGCAGTTACTCCTTTGGGGACAGGGTGAGGACAGATACGCAGTATTTT.

Note on this clone: One end of the junction is discordant with germline, which a read error may explain. This chain links TRBV7-7 with TRBJ2-3; maybe TRBD1 (6 bases). CDR3 length equals 14 residues. In germline, CDR1 is SSHAT, CDR2 FNYEAQ (reference sequence). This chain's CDR3 is CASSPLERGDTQYF. The CDR3 DNA is TGTGCTAGCAGCCCTTTGGAAAGGGGGGATACGCAGTATTTT. Filled out from reference TRBV7-7 and TRBJ2-3, the complete variable domain reads GAGVSQSPRYKVTKRGQDVTLRCDPISSHATLYWYQQALGQGPEFLTYFNYEAQPDKSGLPSDRFSAERPEGSISTLTIQRTEQRDSAMYRCASSPLERGDTQYFGPGTRLTVL.

This rearrangement joins TRBV3-1 (or the pseudogene TRBV3-2) to TRBJ2-2, with 11 bases that match TRBD2. Germline lookup yields CDR1 LGHDT and CDR2 YNNKEL (reference sequence). The CDR3 loop spans 15 amino acids. V shed 1 base, J shed 7 bases, and the junction held 2 bases outside the gene matches. The CDR3 here is CASSQGLAGIGELFF. Written as DNA, the CDR3 is TGTGCCAGCAGCCAAGGACTAGCGGGGATCGGGGAGCTGTTTTTT.

The chain carries TRBV4-2 and TRBJ2-5; D perhaps matches TRBD2 (5 bases). CDR1 is LGHNA, CDR2 YNFKEQ, per germline. CDR3 size: 15 residues. Trimming removed 0 bases at V and 5 bases at J, with 13 bases between. CDR3 sequence (DNA): TGTGCCAGCAGCCAAGACGTGAGAGGGCTGGAGACCCAGTACTTC. Translating gives CASSQDVRGLETQYF.

The V call is TRBV28, the J call TRBJ2-5; 7 bases align to TRBD1. Germline assignment: CDR1 MDHEN and CDR2 SYDVKM. There are 15 residues in the CDR3. Losses at the gene ends were 5 bases for V and 5 bases for J; bases not matched to a gene: 11. Here the CDR3 reads CASSAFSGTAETQYF. The CDR3 DNA is TGTGCCAGCAGTGCTTTCTCCGGGACAGCTGAGACCCAGTACTTC.

This clone showed up just a few times. V is TRBV24-1 and J is TRBJ2-2; 8 bases map to TRBD1. Germline V CDR1 and CDR2: KGHDR, SFDVKD. CDR3 length equals 14 residues. After removal of 9 bases from V and 4 bases from J, the junction contained 6 bases not matched to a gene. The CDR3 loop reads CATAGQGGTGELFF. The DNA for the CDR3 is TGTGCCACCGCCGGACAGGGAGGCACCGGGGAGCTGTTTTTT.

The chain links TRBV28 to TRBJ2-3; perhaps TRBD2 as D (6 bases). CDR3 length: 16 residues. V was clipped by 3 bases and J by 2 bases, with 15 bases between them. CDR1 is MDHEN, CDR2 SYDVKM, per germline. The CDR3 loop is CASSFSLASHTDTQYF. The CDR3 coding sequence is TGTGCCAGCAGTTTTAGCCTAGCGTCCCACACAGATACGCAGTATTTT.